One sample yielded the 2 T cell receptor beta chains listed below, sequenced in a study of human T cells and chemical hapten exposure. TCRdb reprocessed the RACE reads with MiXCR, giving one entry per CDR3 protein. The table has approximately 69,000 distinct CDR3 sequences, under 13% seen once. Time point meaning: patch test 2, 6 weeks after DPC sensitization. Sample treatment: therapeutic diphenylcyclopropenone sensitization with weekly scalp DPC. Specimen: whole blood, collected in connection with sensitization to the hapten diphenylcyclopropenone (DPC). Receptors were obtained from a woman in her forties or fifties with alopecia areata. Some clones in this sample may be carry-over from other donors' samples.

This chain uses TRBV12-3 or TRBV12-4 with TRBJ2-1, with a tentative D call TRBD2 (5 bases). CDR3 size: 13 residues. Trimming left V 1 base short and J 5 bases short, with 6 bases between. The CDR3 nucleotides are TGTGCCAGCAGTTTAGAGACTAACAATGAGCAGTTCTTC. Translation: CASSLETNNEQFF.

This clonotype appeared a few times. This chain connects TRBV20-1 to TRBJ2-1, with a possible D match to TRBD2 (5 bases). The CDR3 contains 14 residues. Trimming shortened V by 3 bases and J by 9 bases, and 18 bases separated the two germline ends. The V gene's germline CDR1 is DFQATT and CDR2 SNEGSKA (reference sequence). The CDR3: CSARPQTRVGEQFF. CDR3 in DNA: TGCAGTGCTAGGCCCCAAACTAGGGTCGGTGAGCAGTTCTTC.